The rows below give T cell receptor beta chains drawn from one sample of a study of vaccination effects on CD4 cells after COVID-19. Their recognized antigens are unknown. Libraries were prepared by immunoSEQ multiplex PCR; TCRdb keeps only in-frame clonotypes and omits some of them. This sample has tens of thousands of clones, with less than 75% found just once. This sample comprised CD4+ T cells from PBMCs cultured without peptide, obtained before COVID-19 vaccination. These receptors all come from a human donor who received a COVID-19 vaccine. Both conserved end residues are part of each CDR3. A D gene is named only where the DNA matches it firmly. Not all rows give a size; the values are once, few, many and, for expanded clones, a class.

J gene: TRBJ1-2; D gene: .; V gene: TRBV5-6; clone size: .; CDR3 DNA: TGTGCCAGCAGCTCCCGGGGGGGAGGATTCTATGGCTACACCTTC; CDR3 protein: CASSSRGGGFYGYTF
J gene: TRBJ2-7; D gene: TRBD2; V gene: TRBV10-1; clone size: few; CDR3 DNA: TGCGCCAGCAGTGAGTCAAATCGGGGGGGCTACGAGCAGTACTTC; CDR3 protein: CASSESNRGGYEQYF
J gene: TRBJ1-6; D gene: .; V gene: TRBV7-9; clone size: .; CDR3 DNA: TGTGCCAGCAGCTTAGGGGGGCACTCGGCTCATTCACCCCTCCACTTT; CDR3 protein: CASSLGGHSAHSPLHF
J gene: TRBJ1-5; D gene: TRBD1; V gene: TRBV27; clone size: few; CDR3 DNA: TGTGCCAGCAGTTTATCGGGACAGGTCAATCAGCCCCAGCATTTT; CDR3 protein: CASSLSGQVNQPQHF
J gene: TRBJ1-3; D gene: .; V gene: TRBV2; clone size: .; CDR3 DNA: TGTGCCAGCAGTGAGTCGGTTGGAAACACCATATATTTT; CDR3 protein: CASSESVGNTIYF
J gene: TRBJ1-1; D gene: .; V gene: TRBV11-3; clone size: once; CDR3 DNA: TGTGCCAGCAGCTCAACAGCGAACACTGAAGCTTTCTTT; CDR3 protein: CASSSTANTEAFF
J gene: TRBJ2-1; D gene: TRBD2; V gene: TRBV14; clone size: few; CDR3 DNA: TGTGCCAGCAGCCTCTATAGCGGGGGCCGCTCCTACAATGAGCAGTTCTTC; CDR3 protein: CASSLYSGGRSYNEQFF
J gene: TRBJ1-6; D gene: TRBD1; V gene: TRBV7-2; clone size: .; CDR3 DNA: TGTGCCAGCAGCCTGACCGGGACAGCAAATTCACCCCTCCACTTT; CDR3 protein: CASSLTGTANSPLHF
J gene: TRBJ2-7; D gene: TRBD2; V gene: TRBV5-8; clone size: .; CDR3 DNA: TGTGCCAGCAGCTTGGAGACTAGCGGGAGTAACTACGAGCAGTACTTC; CDR3 protein: CASSLETSGSNYEQYF
J gene: TRBJ2-1; D gene: .; V gene: TRBV30; clone size: .; CDR3 DNA: TGTGCCTGGAGCCCGGGCGGAATATACAATGAGCAGTTCTTC; CDR3 protein: CAWSPGGIYNEQFF
J gene: TRBJ2-1; D gene: .; V gene: TRBV21-1; clone size: .; CDR3 DNA: TGTGCCAGCAGCAAAGGGCGAGCGGGGGGCAGGGATGAGCAGTTCTTC; CDR3 protein: CASSKGRAGGRDEQFF
J gene: TRBJ2-7; D gene: .; V gene: TRBV5-1; clone size: .; CDR3 DNA: TGCGCCAGCAGCTTGGGGCGCCGTGACACCTCCTACGAGCAGTACTTC; CDR3 protein: CASSLGRRDTSYEQYF
J gene: TRBJ1-6; D gene: .; V gene: TRBV11-2; clone size: few; CDR3 DNA: TGTGCCAGCAGCTTTGACCCATCCCCTAATTCACCCCTCCACTTT; CDR3 protein: CASSFDPSPNSPLHF
J gene: TRBJ1-2; D gene: .; V gene: TRBV19; clone size: .; CDR3 DNA: TGTGCCAGTAGTATATCGGTGGGGCAGGGCAGCTACACCTTC; CDR3 protein: CASSISVGQGSYTF
J gene: TRBJ1-6; D gene: .; V gene: TRBV3-1/TRBV3-2; clone size: few; CDR3 DNA: TGTGCCAGCAGTCCGGGACATCTTACCCTCCACTTT; CDR3 protein: CASSPGHLTLHF
J gene: TRBJ2-1; D gene: .; V gene: TRBV5-1; clone size: once; CDR3 DNA: TGCGCCAGCAGCACTGGACGGGCATGGGTCTTC; CDR3 protein: CASSTGRAWVF
J gene: TRBJ2-7; D gene: .; V gene: TRBV11-2; clone size: .; CDR3 DNA: TGTGCCAGCAGCTTAGAGCCCGGACTATCCAACGAGCAGTACTTC; CDR3 protein: CASSLEPGLSNEQYF
J gene: TRBJ1-1; D gene: .; V gene: TRBV2; clone size: .; CDR3 DNA: TGTGCCCACGAAGGGGCGGGGGGCTATGAAGCTTTCTTT; CDR3 protein: CAHEGAGGYEAFF